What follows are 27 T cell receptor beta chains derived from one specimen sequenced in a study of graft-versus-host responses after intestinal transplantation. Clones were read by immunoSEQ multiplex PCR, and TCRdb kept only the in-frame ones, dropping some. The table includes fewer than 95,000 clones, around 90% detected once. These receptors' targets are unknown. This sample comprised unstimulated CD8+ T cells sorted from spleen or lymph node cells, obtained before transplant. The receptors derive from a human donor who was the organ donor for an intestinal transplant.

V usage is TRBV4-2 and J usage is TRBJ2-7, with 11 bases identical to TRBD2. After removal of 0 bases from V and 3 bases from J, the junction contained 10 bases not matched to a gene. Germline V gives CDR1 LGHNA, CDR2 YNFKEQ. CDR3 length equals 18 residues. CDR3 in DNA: TGTGCCAGCAGCCAAGAGGATCTAGCGGGGGGAATCAGCTACGAGCAGTACTTC. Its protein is CASSQEDLAGGISYEQYF.

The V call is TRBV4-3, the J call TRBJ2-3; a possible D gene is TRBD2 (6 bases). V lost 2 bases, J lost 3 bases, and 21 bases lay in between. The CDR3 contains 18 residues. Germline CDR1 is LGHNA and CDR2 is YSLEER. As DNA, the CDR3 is TGCGCCAGCAGCCAATTTCACGTGGAGCTGGCGGGGACAGATACGCAGTATTTT. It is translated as CASSQFHVELAGTDTQYF.

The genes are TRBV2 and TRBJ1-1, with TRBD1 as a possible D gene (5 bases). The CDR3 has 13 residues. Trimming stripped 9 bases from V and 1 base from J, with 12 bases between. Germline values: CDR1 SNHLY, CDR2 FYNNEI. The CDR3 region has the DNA TGTGCCAGGACTCTCACAGGGAACACTGAAGCTTTCTTT. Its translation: CARTLTGNTEAFF.

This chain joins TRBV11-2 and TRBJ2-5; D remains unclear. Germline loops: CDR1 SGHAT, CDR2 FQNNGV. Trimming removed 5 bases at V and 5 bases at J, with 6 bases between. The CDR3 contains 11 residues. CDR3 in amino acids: CASSLGETQYF. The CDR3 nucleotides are TGTGCCAGCAGCCTGGGCGAGACCCAGTACTTC.

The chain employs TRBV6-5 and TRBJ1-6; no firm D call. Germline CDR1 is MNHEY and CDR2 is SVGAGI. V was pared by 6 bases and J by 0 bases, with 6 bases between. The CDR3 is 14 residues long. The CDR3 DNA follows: TGTGCCAGCAGACCCAGCTCCTATAATTCACCCCTCCACTTT. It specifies CASRPSSYNSPLHF.

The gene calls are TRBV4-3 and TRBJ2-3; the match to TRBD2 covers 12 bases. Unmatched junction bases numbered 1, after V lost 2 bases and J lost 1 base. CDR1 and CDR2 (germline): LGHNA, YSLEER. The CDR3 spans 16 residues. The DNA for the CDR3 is TGCGCCAGCAGCCAAACTAGCGGGGGGCGCACAGATACGCAGTATTTT. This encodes CASSQTSGGRTDTQYF.

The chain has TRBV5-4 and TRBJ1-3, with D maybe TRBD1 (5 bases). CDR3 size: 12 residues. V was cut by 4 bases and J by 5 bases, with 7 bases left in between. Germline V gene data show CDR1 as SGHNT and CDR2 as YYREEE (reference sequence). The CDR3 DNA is TGTGCCAGCAGCCCGGACAGAAACACCATATATTTT. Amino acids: CASSPDRNTIYF.

The CDR3 spells CATSRQAHNEKLFF. In nucleotides, the CDR3 is TGTGCCACCAGCCGACAAGCTCATAATGAAAAACTGTTTTTT. J is TRBJ1-4 and V is TRBV15; D call uncertain. The CDR3 extends over 14 amino acids. Germline CDR1 is LNHNV and CDR2 is YYDKDF (reference sequence). V was trimmed by 5 bases and J by 4 bases, leaving 11 bases between them.

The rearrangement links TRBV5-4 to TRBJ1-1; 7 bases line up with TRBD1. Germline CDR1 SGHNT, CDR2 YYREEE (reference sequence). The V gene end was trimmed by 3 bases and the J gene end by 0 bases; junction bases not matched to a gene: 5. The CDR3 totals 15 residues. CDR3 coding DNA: TGTGCCAGCAGCTCACGACAGGGATTGAACACTGAAGCTTTCTTT. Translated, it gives CASSSRQGLNTEAFF.

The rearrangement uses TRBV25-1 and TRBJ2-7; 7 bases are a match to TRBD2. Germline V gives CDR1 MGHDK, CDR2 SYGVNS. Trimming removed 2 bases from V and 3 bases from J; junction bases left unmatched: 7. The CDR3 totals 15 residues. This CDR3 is CASSEVGGSGYEQYF. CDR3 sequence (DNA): TGTGCCAGCAGTGAAGTGGGGGGGTCTGGCTACGAGCAGTACTTC.

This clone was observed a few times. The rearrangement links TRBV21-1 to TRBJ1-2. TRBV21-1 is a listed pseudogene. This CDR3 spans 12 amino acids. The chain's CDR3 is CAPRRGGYGYTF. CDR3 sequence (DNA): TGTGCCCCCCGAAGGGGGGGCTATGGCTACACCTTC.

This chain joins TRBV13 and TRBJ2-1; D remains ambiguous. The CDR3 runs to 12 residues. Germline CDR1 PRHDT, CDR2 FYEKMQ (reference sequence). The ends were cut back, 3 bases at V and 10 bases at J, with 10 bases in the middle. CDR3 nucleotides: TGTGCCAGCAGCTTGGAGTCCCCCGAGCAGTTCTTC. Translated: CASSLESPEQFF.

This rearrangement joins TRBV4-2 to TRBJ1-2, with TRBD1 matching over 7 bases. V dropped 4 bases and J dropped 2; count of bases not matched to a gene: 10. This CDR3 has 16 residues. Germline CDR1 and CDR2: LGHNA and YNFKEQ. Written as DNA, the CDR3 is TGTGCCAGCAGCCCAACCTATTCGACAGGGAACTATGGCTACACCTTC. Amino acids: CASSPTYSTGNYGYTF.

The chain's CDR3 is CASSLPGNQPQHF. The CDR3 DNA reads TGTGCCAGCAGTTTGCCCGGGAACCAGCCCCAGCATTTT. The chain links TRBV28 to TRBJ1-5; D gene uncertain. V gave up 3 bases and J gave up 7 bases, with 10 bases separating them. CDR3 length: 13 amino acids. Germline V gives CDR1 MDHEN, CDR2 SYDVKM.

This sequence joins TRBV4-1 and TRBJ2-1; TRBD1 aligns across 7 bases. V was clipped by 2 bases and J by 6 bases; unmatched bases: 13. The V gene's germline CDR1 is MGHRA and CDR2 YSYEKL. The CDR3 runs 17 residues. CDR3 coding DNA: TGCGCCAGCAGCCAACAAACCTGGGACAGTATGGTCAATGAGCAGTTCTTC. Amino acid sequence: CASSQQTWDSMVNEQFF.

The CDR3 is CASSLALQDYEQYF. Written as DNA, the CDR3 is TGTGCCAGCAGCTTAGCCTTACAGGATTACGAGCAGTACTTC. This rearrangement joins TRBV7-9 to TRBJ2-7; tentatively, D is TRBD1 (5 bases). CDR3 length: 14 residues. Trimming removed 0 bases at V and 4 bases at J, with 10 bases between. Germline V gene lookup returns CDR1 SEHNR and CDR2 FQNEAQ (reference sequence).

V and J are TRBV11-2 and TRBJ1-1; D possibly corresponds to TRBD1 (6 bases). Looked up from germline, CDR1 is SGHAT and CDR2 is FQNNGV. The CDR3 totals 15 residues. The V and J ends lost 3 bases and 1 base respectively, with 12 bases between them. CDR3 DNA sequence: TGTGCCAGCAGCTTGTTGGGGGCAGAGAACACTGAAGCTTTCTTT. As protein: CASSLLGAENTEAFF.

The CDR3 loop reads CASSRAGAEAFF. The CDR3 DNA sequence: TGTGCCAGCTCGAGGGCTGGGGCTGAAGCTTTCTTT. The chain links TRBV7-2 to TRBJ1-1; D call uncertain. The CDR3 covers 12 residues. The germline CDR1 and CDR2 sequences are SGHTA and FQGNSA. V gave up 8 bases and J gave up 6 bases, with 13 bases separating them.

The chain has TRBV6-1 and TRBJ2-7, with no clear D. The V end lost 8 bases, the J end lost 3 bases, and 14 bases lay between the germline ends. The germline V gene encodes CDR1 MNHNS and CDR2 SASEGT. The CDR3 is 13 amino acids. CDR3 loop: CASHQGGFYEQYF. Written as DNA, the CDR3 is TGTGCCAGCCATCAAGGCGGCTTCTACGAGCAGTACTTC.

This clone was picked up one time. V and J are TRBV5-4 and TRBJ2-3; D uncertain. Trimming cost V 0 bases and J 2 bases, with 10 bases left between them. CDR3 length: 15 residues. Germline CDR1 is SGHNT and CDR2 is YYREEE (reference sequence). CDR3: CASSLALEYTDTQYF. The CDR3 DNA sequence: TGTGCCAGCAGCTTGGCCCTAGAATACACAGATACGCAGTATTTT. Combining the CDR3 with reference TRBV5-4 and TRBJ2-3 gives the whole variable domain ETGVTQSPTHLIKTRGQQVTLRCSSQSGHNTVSWYQQALGQGPQFIFQYYREEENGRGNFPPRFSGLQFPNYSSELNVNALELDDSALYLCASSLALEYTDTQYFGPGTRLTVL.

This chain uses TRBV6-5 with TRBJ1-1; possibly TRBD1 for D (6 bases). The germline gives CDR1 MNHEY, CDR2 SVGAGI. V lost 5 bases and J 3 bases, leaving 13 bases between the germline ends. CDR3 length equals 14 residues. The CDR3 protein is CASSTGGPYTEAFF. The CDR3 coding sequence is TGTGCCAGCAGTACGGGGGGGCCTTACACTGAAGCTTTCTTT.

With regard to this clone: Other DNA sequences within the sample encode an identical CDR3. The CDR3 nucleotides read TGTGCCAGCAGCGGTGGGGGGACGTCCAGCTCTGGAAACACCATATATTTT. Amino acids: CASSGGGTSSSGNTIYF. V usage is TRBV9 and J usage is TRBJ1-3; maybe TRBD1 (5 bases). The CDR3 sequence is 17 residues long. The V end lost 3 bases, the J end lost 0 bases, and 16 bases lay between the germline ends. Germline assignment: CDR1 SGDLS and CDR2 YYNGEE.

This chain's CDR3 is CASSLGLTGSPLHF. CDR3 DNA: TGTGCCAGCAGCTTAGGATTGACTGGTTCACCCCTCCACTTT. V usage is TRBV11-1 and J usage is TRBJ1-6, with D hard to call. In germline, CDR1 is SGHAT, CDR2 FQDESV (reference sequence). This CDR3 has 14 amino acids. Trimming stripped 1 base from V and 9 bases from J, with 10 bases between.

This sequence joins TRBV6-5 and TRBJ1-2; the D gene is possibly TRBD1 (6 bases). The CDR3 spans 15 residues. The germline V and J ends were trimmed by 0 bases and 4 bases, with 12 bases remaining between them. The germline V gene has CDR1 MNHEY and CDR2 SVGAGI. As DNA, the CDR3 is TGTGCCAGCAGTTACTCCGCAGGGGTAGGCTATGGCTACACCTTC. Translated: CASSYSAGVGYGYTF.

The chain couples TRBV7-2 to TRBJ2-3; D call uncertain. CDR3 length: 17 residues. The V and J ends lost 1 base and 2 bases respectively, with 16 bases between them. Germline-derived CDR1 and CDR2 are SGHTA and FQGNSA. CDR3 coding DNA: TGTGCCAGCAGCTTAGTAATTAATCCCTCTCCCACAGATACGCAGTATTTT. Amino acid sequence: CASSLVINPSPTDTQYF.

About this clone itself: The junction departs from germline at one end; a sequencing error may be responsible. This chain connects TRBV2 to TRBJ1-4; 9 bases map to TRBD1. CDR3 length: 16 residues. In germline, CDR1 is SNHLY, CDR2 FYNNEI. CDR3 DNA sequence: TGTGCCAGCAGTATCTCCGGGACAGGGAGTAATGAAAAACTTTTTTTT. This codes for CASSISGTGSNEKLFF.

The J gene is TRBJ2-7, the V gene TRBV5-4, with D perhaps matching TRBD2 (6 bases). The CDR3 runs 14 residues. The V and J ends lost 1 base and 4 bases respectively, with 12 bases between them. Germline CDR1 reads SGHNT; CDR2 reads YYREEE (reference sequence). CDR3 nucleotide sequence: TGTGCCAGCAGCTTGCCCGGGACTGAGTACGAGCAGTACTTC. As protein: CASSLPGTEYEQYF.